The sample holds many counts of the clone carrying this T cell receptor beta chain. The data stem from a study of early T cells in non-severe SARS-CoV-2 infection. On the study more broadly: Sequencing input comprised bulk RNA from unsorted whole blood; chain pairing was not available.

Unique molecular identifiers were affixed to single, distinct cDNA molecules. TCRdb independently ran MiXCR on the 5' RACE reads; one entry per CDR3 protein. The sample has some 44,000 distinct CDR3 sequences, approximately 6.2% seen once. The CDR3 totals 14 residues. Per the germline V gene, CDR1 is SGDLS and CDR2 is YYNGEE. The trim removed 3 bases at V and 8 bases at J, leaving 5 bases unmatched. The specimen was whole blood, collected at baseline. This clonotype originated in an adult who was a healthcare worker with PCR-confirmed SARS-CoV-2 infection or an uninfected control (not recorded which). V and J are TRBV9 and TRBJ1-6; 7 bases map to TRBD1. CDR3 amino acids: CASSARGQDSPLHF. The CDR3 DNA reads TGTGCCAGCAGCGCAAGGGGGCAGGATTCACCCCTCCACTTT.